The 3 T cell receptor beta chains below come from one sample, sequenced in a study of OX40 agonist ivuxolimab in advanced cancers. Data came from immunoSEQ multiplex PCR; TCRdb stores just in-frame clones and leaves some out. The data show 55,000 to 70,000 clones, 65% to 85% seen once. Here the sequenced sample was CD4+ or CD8+ T cells sorted from blood, taken in a trial of the OX40 agonist ivuxolimab. The receptors here all came from an adult with an advanced solid tumor such as melanoma, head and neck, liver or kidney cancer.

V usage is TRBV28 and J usage is TRBJ1-6; 11 nucleotides line up with TRBD1. The CDR3 contains 15 residues. V was clipped by 3 bases and J by 7 bases; unmatched bases: 2. The germline V gene encodes CDR1 MDHEN and CDR2 SYDVKM. Here the CDR3 DNA reads TGTGCCAGCAGTTTTGGGACAGGGGGGAATTCACCCCTCCACTTT. Its translation: CASSFGTGGNSPLHF.

This clone was counted between two and nine times. This sequence joins TRBV7-9 and TRBJ2-1; 16 bases align to TRBD2. The germline gives CDR1 SEHNR, CDR2 FQNEAQ (reference sequence). J was trimmed by 10 bases and V by 5 bases; bases with no gene match: 8. The CDR3 covers 16 residues. CDR3 sequence: CASSPPGTSGGAEQFF. Here the CDR3 DNA reads TGTGCCAGCAGCCCACCGGGGACTAGCGGGGGGGCAGAGCAGTTCTTC.

The V gene is TRBV6-6, the J gene TRBJ2-1; D may be TRBD1 or TRBD2 (7 bases each). This CDR3 comprises 14 residues. V gave up 10 bases and J gave up 3 bases, with 16 bases separating them. The germline gives CDR1 MNHNY, CDR2 SVGAGI (reference sequence). The chain's CDR3 is CATQGGAVYNEQFF. CDR3 bases: TGTGCCACCCAGGGGGGGGCAGTCTACAATGAGCAGTTCTTC.